This TCR beta chain stems from a study of response to subunit inactivated influenza vaccine. This clonotype has ten or more counts. Its antigen is unknown. This CDR3 has 12 amino acids. Trimming left V 2 bases short and J 7 bases short, with 6 bases between. General study points: Each seasonal influenza vaccination, the authors suggested, recruits few new T cells.

MiXCR, applied by TCRdb to the RT-PCR reads, yields one record per CDR3 protein. The sample includes under 500,000 distinct CDR3 sequences, 9.5% to 12% of them seen just once. This chain connects TRBV12-3 or TRBV12-4 to TRBJ2-1; D unresolved. The sequenced sample was PBMCs from blood, obtained roughly 47 days after vaccination. This TCR came from a man aged 45 to 65 who received an inactivated influenza vaccine. The DNA of the CDR3 is TGTGCCAGCAGTTTAACAAGAAATGAGCAGTTCTTC. Amino acids: CASSLTRNEQFF.